This is a list of T cell receptor beta chains from one sample in a study of cytomegalovirus exposure and HLA in healthy donors. Sequenced by immunoSEQ multiplex PCR; TCRdb stores in-frame clones only, minus some. Here the sample spans 35,000 to 45,000 clones, 40% to 60% being singletons. Sequencing was carried out using PBMCs. These receptors all stem from a human donor in good health. CDR3s include the opening cysteine and the closing phenylalanine or tryptophan. The order of the fields is V gene, D gene, clone size, J gene, CDR3 protein, CDR3 DNA. The D gene is left open where the match is weak. Size is omitted from some rows. Given values are once, few, many or a class for expanded clones.

v_gene: TRBV6-4
d_gene: TRBD1
abundance: -
j_gene: TRBJ2-1
CDR3aa: CASSRDRELEQFF
CDR3nt: TGTGCCAGCAGCCGGGACAGGGAGCTTGAGCAGTTCTTC

v_gene: TRBV11-3
d_gene: TRBD2
abundance: few
j_gene: TRBJ2-5
CDR3aa: CASSPSGTTQETQYF
CDR3nt: TGTGCCAGCAGCCCCTCCGGGACTACACAAGAGACCCAGTACTTC

v_gene: TRBV11-3
d_gene: -
abundance: -
j_gene: TRBJ2-1
CDR3aa: CASSPRQAGDNEQFF
CDR3nt: TGTGCCAGCAGCCCTCGTCAGGCCGGGGACAATGAGCAGTTCTTC

v_gene: TRBV6-5
d_gene: -
abundance: once
j_gene: TRBJ1-1
CDR3aa: CASLNREKNTEAFF
CDR3nt: TGTGCCAGCCTCAACAGGGAGAAAAACACTGAAGCTTTCTTT

v_gene: TRBV5-1
d_gene: -
abundance: -
j_gene: TRBJ1-2
CDR3aa: CASSYSPGRQDYGYTF
CDR3nt: TGCGCCAGCAGTTACAGCCCAGGGAGGCAGGACTATGGCTACACCTTC

v_gene: TRBV6-1
d_gene: TRBD1
abundance: few
j_gene: TRBJ1-3
CDR3aa: CASSEGTGTGGTIYF
CDR3nt: TGTGCCAGCAGTGAAGGGACCGGGACAGGGGGTACCATATATTTT

v_gene: TRBV4-3
d_gene: TRBD1
abundance: -
j_gene: TRBJ2-7
CDR3aa: CASSQAGQGGVGQYF
CDR3nt: TGCGCCAGCAGCCAAGCGGGACAGGGTGGGGTGGGGCAGTACTTC

v_gene: TRBV7-3
d_gene: TRBD1
abundance: -
j_gene: TRBJ2-5
CDR3aa: CASSPERGPQYF
CDR3nt: TGTGCCAGCAGCCCCGAGAGGGGGCCCCAGTACTTC

v_gene: TRBV7-2
d_gene: TRBD1
abundance: -
j_gene: TRBJ2-7
CDR3aa: CASSLNSGTGGYEQYF
CDR3nt: TGTGCCAGCAGCTTGAACTCCGGGACAGGGGGCTACGAGCAGTACTTC

v_gene: TRBV28
d_gene: TRBD1
abundance: few
j_gene: TRBJ1-1
CDR3aa: CASSSGTGEAFF
CDR3nt: TGTGCCAGCAGTTCCGGGACAGGTGAAGCTTTCTTT

v_gene: TRBV30
d_gene: TRBD2
abundance: -
j_gene: TRBJ2-1
CDR3aa: CAWTKGLAEINEQFF
CDR3nt: TGTGCCTGGACCAAGGGGCTAGCGGAAATCAATGAGCAGTTCTTC

v_gene: TRBV6-6
d_gene: -
abundance: -
j_gene: TRBJ1-2
CDR3aa: CASSYSTEIYGYTF
CDR3nt: TGTGCCAGCAGTTACTCGACAGAAATCTATGGCTACACCTTC

v_gene: TRBV5-1
d_gene: TRBD1
abundance: -
j_gene: TRBJ1-3
CDR3aa: CASSLGVWWDRRNSGNTIYF
CDR3nt: TGCGCCAGCAGCTTGGGCGTCTGGTGGGACAGGCGAAACTCTGGAAACACCATATATTTT

v_gene: TRBV4-2
d_gene: -
abundance: -
j_gene: TRBJ2-2
CDR3aa: CASSPDRRGTGELFF
CDR3nt: TGTGCCAGCAGCCCGGACAGGCGGGGCACCGGGGAGCTGTTTTTT

v_gene: TRBV5-6
d_gene: TRBD1
abundance: -
j_gene: TRBJ2-7
CDR3aa: CASSASTGGYSYEQYF
CDR3nt: TGTGCCAGCAGCGCCTCGACAGGGGGCTACTCCTACGAGCAGTACTTC

v_gene: TRBV18
d_gene: -
abundance: few
j_gene: TRBJ2-1
CDR3aa: CASLPPGSSYNEQFF
CDR3nt: TGTGCCAGCTTACCCCCGGGAAGCTCCTACAATGAGCAGTTCTTC

v_gene: TRBV30
d_gene: TRBD1
abundance: few
j_gene: TRBJ1-6
CDR3aa: CAWSVPGQGYSPLHF
CDR3nt: TGTGCCTGGAGTGTTCCCGGACAGGGATATTCACCCCTCCACTTT

v_gene: TRBV5-1
d_gene: TRBD2
abundance: -
j_gene: TRBJ2-1
CDR3aa: CASSPISGRLTNEQFF
CDR3nt: TGCGCCAGCAGCCCGATTAGCGGGAGGCTTACCAATGAGCAGTTCTTC

v_gene: TRBV7-3
d_gene: TRBD1
abundance: -
j_gene: TRBJ1-1
CDR3aa: CASSPTGANTEAFF
CDR3nt: TGTGCCAGCAGCCCGACAGGGGCGAACACTGAAGCTTTCTTT

v_gene: TRBV23-1
d_gene: -
abundance: few
j_gene: TRBJ2-7
CDR3aa: CASSQWRGHPSYEQYF
CDR3nt: TGCGCCAGCAGTCAATGGCGGGGCCACCCCTCCTACGAGCAGTACTTC

v_gene: TRBV9
d_gene: TRBD2
abundance: -
j_gene: TRBJ2-1
CDR3aa: CASSPRLAFSYNEQFF
CDR3nt: TGTGCCAGCAGCCCCCGACTAGCCTTCTCCTACAATGAGCAGTTCTTC

v_gene: TRBV4-2
d_gene: -
abundance: few
j_gene: TRBJ1-2
CDR3aa: CASSQVERFNYGYTF
CDR3nt: TGTGCCAGCAGCCAAGTTGAGCGCTTTAACTATGGCTACACCTTC

v_gene: TRBV9
d_gene: TRBD2
abundance: -
j_gene: TRBJ2-4
CDR3aa: CASSRGASGGGAKNIQYF
CDR3nt: TGTGCCAGCAGCCGAGGGGCTAGCGGGGGGGGAGCCAAAAACATTCAGTACTTC

v_gene: TRBV19
d_gene: TRBD2
abundance: -
j_gene: TRBJ2-1
CDR3aa: CASSEGSGRLYNEQFF
CDR3nt: TGTGCCAGTAGTGAAGGTAGCGGGAGACTTTACAATGAGCAGTTCTTC

v_gene: TRBV10-3
d_gene: -
abundance: -
j_gene: TRBJ2-2
CDR3aa: CAINARTPGELVF
CDR3nt: TGTGCCATCAATGCTAGAACCCCCGGGGAGCTGGTTTTT

v_gene: TRBV6-6
d_gene: -
abundance: -
j_gene: TRBJ2-7
CDR3aa: CASSVGEFYEQYF
CDR3nt: TGTGCCAGCAGCGTCGGTGAGTTCTACGAGCAGTACTTC

v_gene: TRBV9
d_gene: -
abundance: -
j_gene: TRBJ1-2
CDR3aa: CASSVGVVGGYGYTF
CDR3nt: TGTGCCAGCAGCGTAGGTGTGGTTGGAGGCTATGGCTACACCTTC

v_gene: TRBV7-2
d_gene: TRBD1
abundance: -
j_gene: TRBJ1-2
CDR3aa: CASSQRTGNYGYTF
CDR3nt: TGTGCCAGCAGCCAGAGGACAGGAAACTATGGCTACACCTTC

v_gene: TRBV14
d_gene: -
abundance: few
j_gene: TRBJ1-4
CDR3aa: CASSQGAGQGEKLFF
CDR3nt: TGTGCCAGCAGCCAAGGTGCGGGGCAGGGAGAAAAACTGTTTTTT